The table lists the clone carrying this T cell receptor (beta chain) with a few counts. The sample is drawn from a study of cytomegalovirus exposure and HLA in healthy donors. Vbeta (60) and Jbeta (13) primers were used in the PCR. The repertoire was sequenced with immunoSEQ multiplex PCR; TCRdb's copy has only in-frame clones and lacks some. The sample carries 65,000 to 75,000 clones, approximately 67% recorded once. The sample comprised PBMCs. The TCR comes from a woman younger than 45 in good health and CMV-seronegative.

In nucleotides, the CDR3 is TGTGCCAGCAGCTTAGTGGGCTTAGATACGCAGTATTTT. Its protein product is CASSLVGLDTQYF. The chain has TRBV7-2 and TRBJ2-3; D not certain. The V end lost 1 base, the J end lost 5 bases, and 7 bases lay between the germline ends. The CDR3 spans 13 residues. Germline values: CDR1 SGHTA, CDR2 FQGNSA.